The 9 T cell receptor beta chains below were found in one sample sequenced in a study of response to subunit inactivated influenza vaccine. Each CDR3 protein is one row after TCRdb ran MiXCR on the RT-PCR reads. The sample has 650,000 to 800,000 distinct CDR3 sequences, approximately 14% seen once; the top ten hold 5.5% to 7%. The material was PBMCs from blood, obtained 14 to 15 days before vaccination. All receptors derive from a man aged 50-59 years who received an inactivated influenza vaccine.

V is TRBV7-3 and J is TRBJ2-2; 9 nucleotides align to TRBD2. The ends lost 1 base at V and 5 bases at J; junction bases unmatched: 5. CDR1 SGHTA and CDR2 FQGTGA come from the germline V gene. This CDR3 is 16 amino acids long. CDR3 nucleotide sequence: TGTGCCAGCAGCTTAATGGTAGCGGGAGTGACCGGGGAGCTGTTTTTT. Amino acids: CASSLMVAGVTGELFF.

The table lists this clonotype with a few counts. The genes are TRBV20-1 and TRBJ2-1; 11 positions agree with TRBD2. Germline CDR1 reads DFQATT; CDR2 reads SNEGSKA (reference sequence). With 1 base clipped from V and 5 bases from J, the junction kept 16 bases outside the gene matches. The CDR3 consists of 19 residues. The CDR3 spells CSARGAGTSGPGGDNEQFF. CDR3 sequence (DNA): TGCAGTGCTAGAGGGGCTGGGACTAGCGGACCAGGAGGGGACAATGAGCAGTTCTTC.

This clonotype was counted at least ten times. The rearrangement uses TRBV11-2 and TRBJ2-1, with 12 bases lining up with TRBD2. V lost 4 bases to trimming and J lost 10 bases; unmatched junction nucleotides: 11. The length of the CDR3 is 16 residues. The germline gives CDR1 SGHAT, CDR2 FQNNGV. The CDR3 is CASSSNPGLAGGEQFF. The DNA of the CDR3 is TGTGCCAGCAGCTCAAACCCGGGACTAGCGGGCGGCGAGCAGTTCTTC.

This clonotype was seen only a few times. The V call is TRBV4-1, the J call TRBJ2-1, with a weak D call TRBD2 (7 bases). V was cut by 6 bases and J by 3 bases, with 27 bases left in between. The germline gives CDR1 MGHRA, CDR2 YSYEKL. This CDR3 spans 19 amino acids. CDR3 in DNA: TGCGCCAGCAGGGCCCCAAGGGGGGGTCAGGATTTTGGCTACAATGAGCAGTTCTTC. Residues: CASRAPRGGQDFGYNEQFF.

There are many counts of this clonotype. The chain joins TRBV7-9 to TRBJ2-5; TRBD1 matches 8 bases. Germline V CDR1 and CDR2: SEHNR, FQNEAQ (reference sequence). J was trimmed by 3 bases and V by 5 bases; bases with no gene match: 5. The length of the CDR3 is 14 residues. The CDR3 coding sequence is TGTGCCAGCAGCACCTCGACAGGGGAAGAGACCCAGTACTTC. As protein: CASSTSTGEETQYF.

This clonotype has just a few counts. V usage is TRBV18 and J usage is TRBJ2-2; D might be TRBD1 (5 bases). From germline, CDR1 is KGHSH and CDR2 LQKENI. This CDR3 contains 16 residues. Trimming cost V 0 bases and J 1 base, with 9 bases left between them. The CDR3 coding sequence is TGTGCCAGCTCACCACCGGTCGGACAGAACACCGGGGAGCTGTTTTTT. Residues: CASSPPVGQNTGELFF.

There are a few counts of this clonotype. This chain uses TRBV6-1 with TRBJ2-4; no firm D call. CDR3 size: 17 residues. In germline, CDR1 is MNHNS, CDR2 SASEGT. Trimming pared 6 bases from V and 0 bases from J, leaving 18 bases between. The CDR3 sequence: CASSPDMGQGAKNIQYF. In DNA, the CDR3 is TGTGCCAGCAGCCCGGATATGGGTCAAGGAGCCAAAAACATTCAGTACTTC.

In its sample, this clonotype was seen a few times. The genes are TRBV25-1 and TRBJ2-1; weak D call: TRBD2 (5 bases). V was trimmed by 7 bases and J by 0 bases, leaving 10 bases between them. This CDR3 is 14 amino acids long. Germline V lookup: CDR1 MGHDK, CDR2 SYGVNS. CDR3 region: CASKPSGSYNEQFF. CDR3 sequence (DNA): TGTGCCAGCAAGCCCAGCGGCTCCTACAATGAGCAGTTCTTC.

The chain couples TRBV28 to TRBJ2-5; possibly TRBD2 for D (6 bases). The CDR3 has 16 amino acids. V shed 5 bases and J shed 4 bases, with 20 bases lying between them. The germline gives CDR1 MDHEN, CDR2 SYDVKM. The CDR3: CASSPYARGLSETQYF. The CDR3 DNA reads as TGTGCCAGCAGTCCCTACGCCCGGGGGTTGTCAGAGACCCAGTACTTC.